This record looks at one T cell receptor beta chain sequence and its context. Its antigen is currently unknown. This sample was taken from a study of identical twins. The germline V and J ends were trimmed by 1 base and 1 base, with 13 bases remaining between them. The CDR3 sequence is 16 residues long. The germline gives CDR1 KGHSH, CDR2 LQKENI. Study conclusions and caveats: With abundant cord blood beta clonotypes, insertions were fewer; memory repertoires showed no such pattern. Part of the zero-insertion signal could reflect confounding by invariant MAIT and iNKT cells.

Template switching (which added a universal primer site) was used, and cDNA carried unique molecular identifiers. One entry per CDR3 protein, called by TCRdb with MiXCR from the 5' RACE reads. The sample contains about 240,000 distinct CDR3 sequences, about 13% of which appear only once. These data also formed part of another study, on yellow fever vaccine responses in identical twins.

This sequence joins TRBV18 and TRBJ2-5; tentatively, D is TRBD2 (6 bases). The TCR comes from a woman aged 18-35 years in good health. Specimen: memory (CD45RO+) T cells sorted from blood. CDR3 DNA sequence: TGTGCCAGCTCACCACGGGGGAGGCAGATCCAAGAGACCCAGTACTTC. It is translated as CASSPRGRQIQETQYF.